The 16 T cell receptor beta chains presented below share a single source sample, sequenced in a study of T-cell reconstitution after alpha-beta-depleted transplantation in children. Study results and caveats: Hyperexpanded clones declined; after one year, newly produced T cells mostly supplied diversity.

Their target antigens are unknown. Unique molecular identifiers were incorporated into the prepared TCRbeta library. TCRdb itself ran the PCR reads through MiXCR, one entry per CDR3 protein. Of about 290,000 distinct CDR3 sequences listed, roughly 7.8% are singletons. The starting material was peripheral blood, obtained 360 days after TCRalphabeta/CD19-depleted stem cell transplant. These receptors originate from a female patient aged 2-10 years who had a stem cell transplant for Fanconi anemia, so the T cells may come from the graft donor.

There are many counts of this clonotype. The CDR3 nucleotides read TGTGCCAGCATGCCAGGGGGGGCGCAGCGCACAGATACGCAGTATTTT. Translation: CASMPGGAQRTDTQYF. This chain connects TRBV7-3 to TRBJ2-3; the D call may be TRBD1 or TRBD2 (7 bases each). The CDR3 contains 16 residues. In germline, CDR1 is SGHTA, CDR2 FQGTGA. V gave up 7 bases and J gave up 1 base, with 18 bases separating them.

The V call is TRBV5-5, the J call TRBJ1-1; TRBD1 is a possible D gene (5 bases). This CDR3 has 13 amino acids. The V end lost 4 bases, the J end lost 6 bases, and 13 bases lay between the germline ends. The germline V gene has CDR1 SGHKS and CDR2 YYEKEE (reference sequence). This CDR3 reads CASSAPGSPEAFF. In DNA, the CDR3 is TGTGCCAGCAGCGCTCCAGGGAGCCCTGAAGCTTTCTTT.

This clonotype was counted many times. The chain recombines TRBV5-1 with TRBJ2-7; no clear D gene. Looked up from germline, CDR1 is SGHRS and CDR2 is YFSETQ. Trimming removed 0 bases at V and 3 bases at J, with 7 bases between. This CDR3 contains 13 residues. CDR3 sequence reads: CASSLEVDYEQYF. In DNA, the CDR3 is TGCGCCAGCAGCTTGGAAGTAGACTACGAGCAGTACTTC.

This clonotype showed up many times. The chain links TRBV5-1 to TRBJ2-1; D could derive from TRBD1 or TRBD2 (5 bases each). CDR1 SGHRS and CDR2 YFSETQ come from the germline V gene. Between the trimmed V and J ends, which lost 4 bases and 8 bases, there was a span of 16 bases. CDR3 length equals 14 residues. CDR3 nucleotides: TGCGCCAGCAGCCCGGGGCTACAGAGCGATGAGCAGTTCTTC. Protein sequence: CASSPGLQSDEQFF.

The V call is TRBV4-1, the J call TRBJ2-1; tentatively, D is TRBD1 (5 bases). In germline, CDR1 is MGHRA, CDR2 YSYEKL. V lost 1 base to trimming and J lost 4 bases, with 17 bases between them. The CDR3 runs to 17 residues. CDR3 nucleotides: TGCGCCAGCAGCCAAGCTTTTCGGCAGGGTTCGTACAATGAGCAGTTCTTC. This encodes CASSQAFRQGSYNEQFF.

This clonotype turned up a few times. V usage is TRBV28 and J usage is TRBJ2-2; TRBD2 agrees at 7 bases. V lost 7 bases and J lost 7; bases outside the gene matches: 15. The length of the CDR3 is 16 residues. Germline V lookup: CDR1 MDHEN, CDR2 SYDVKM. CDR3 sequence reads: CASTSPGDYTIGELFF. In DNA, the CDR3 is TGTGCCAGCACCTCGCCCGGGGACTATACAATCGGGGAGCTGTTTTTT.

This clonotype has more than one count but fewer than ten. The chain has TRBV11-3 and TRBJ2-2; the match to TRBD1 covers 7 bases. This CDR3 region has 13 residues. V was pared by 5 bases and J by 7 bases, with 4 bases of the junction left unmatched. Germline assignment: CDR1 SGHNT and CDR2 YENEEA. CDR3 sequence reads: CASSPGQVGELFF. The CDR3 nucleotides are TGTGCCAGCAGCCCCGGACAGGTCGGGGAGCTGTTTTTT.

The V gene is TRBV5-2, the J gene TRBJ2-1; no check of the table's D call, TRBD2, against the DNA was made. TRBV5-2 is marked as a pseudogene. CDR3 length: 17 residues. The chain's CDR3 is CASNFPPGGRDDNEQFF. DNA of the CDR3: TGTGCCAGCAACTTCCCCCCCGGCGGGAGAGATGACAATGAGCAGTTCTTC.

The J gene is TRBJ2-3, the V gene TRBV6-5, with 12 bases identical to TRBD2. The CDR3 covers 17 residues. Looked up from germline, CDR1 is MNHEY and CDR2 is SVGAGI. V lost 0 bases to trimming and J lost 4 bases; unmatched junction nucleotides: 5. The CDR3 DNA reads as TGTGCCAGCAGTTACTCGCCTAGCGGGAGGGGCTCAGATACGCAGTATTTT. This gives the protein CASSYSPSGRGSDTQYF.

This clonotype was seen ten or more times. The chain uses TRBV5-1 and TRBJ1-1, with D perhaps TRBD1 (6 bases). The germline V gene has CDR1 SGHRS and CDR2 YFSETQ. Trimming took 1 base from V and 4 from J, leaving 11 bases between them. There are 14 residues in the CDR3. CDR3: CASSLLGGPTEAFF. CDR3 bases: TGCGCCAGCAGCTTGCTCGGGGGCCCCACTGAAGCTTTCTTT.

This clonotype came up many times. The V call is TRBV25-1, the J call TRBJ2-5, with D tentatively TRBD1 (5 bases). The CDR3 consists of 13 residues. The germline V gene encodes CDR1 MGHDK and CDR2 SYGVNS. Trimming removed 4 bases from V and 6 bases from J, with 12 bases in between. CDR3 amino acids: CASSGGARQTQYF. The CDR3 bases are TGTGCCAGCAGTGGTGGGGCTAGGCAGACCCAGTACTTC.

V is TRBV27 and J is TRBJ2-7, with TRBD2 matching over 7 bases. J gave up 7 bases and V 6 bases, and 15 bases lay outside the gene matches. The CDR3 totals 15 residues. Germline CDR1 reads MNHEY; CDR2 reads SMNVEV (reference sequence). DNA of the CDR3: TGTGCCAGCAGACCGACGGGGACGTGGGGGGGGGAGCAGTACTTC. Translation: CASRPTGTWGGEQYF.

This clonotype was seen a handful of times. The J gene is TRBJ1-1, the V gene TRBV12-5; D gene unclear. The CDR3 contains 12 residues. Trimming stripped 4 bases from V and 7 bases from J, with 10 bases between. Germline V gene sequence: CDR1 LGHNT, CDR2 FRNRAP. The CDR3 nucleotides are TGTGCTAGTGGTTACGACCGGGGTGAAGCTTTCTTT. The encoded protein is CASGYDRGEAFF.

This clonotype was seen repeatedly, ten times or more. This chain connects TRBV7-9 to TRBJ1-2; 7 bases align to TRBD1. The V and J ends lost 0 bases and 1 base, in that order; junction bases with no gene match: 2. The CDR3 has 15 residues. Germline-derived CDR1 and CDR2 are SEHNR and FQNEAQ (reference sequence). This CDR3 reads CASSLAAGGNYGYTF. The CDR3 bases are TGTGCCAGCAGCTTAGCCGCAGGGGGTAACTATGGCTACACCTTC.

This clonotype was found many times. The chain carries TRBV5-1 and TRBJ1-1; D gene ambiguous. V was trimmed by 0 bases and J by 2 bases, leaving 11 bases between them. CDR1 SGHRS and CDR2 YFSETQ come from the germline V gene. The CDR3 extends over 15 amino acids. CDR3: CASSLGASGNTEAFF. The CDR3, as DNA: TGCGCCAGCAGCTTGGGAGCTTCGGGTAACACTGAAGCTTTCTTT.

The sample holds many counts of this clonotype. The chain couples TRBV29-1 to TRBJ2-5, with 9 bases identical to TRBD1. CDR1 is SQVTM and CDR2 is ANQGSEA in the germline V gene. CDR3 length: 14 amino acids. Trimming cost V 7 bases and J 5 bases; bases outside gene matches: 11. The CDR3 nucleotides are TGCAGCGGGGGTCCGGGACAGGGTGGGGAGACCCAGTACTTC. As protein: CSGGPGQGGETQYF. The complete variable domain, with remaining parts taken from reference TRBV29-1 and TRBJ2-5, reads SAVISQKPSRDICQRGTSLTIQCQVDSQVTMMFWYRQQPGQSLTLIATANQGSEATYESGFVIDKFPISRPNLTFSTLTVSNMSPEDSSIYLCSGGPGQGGETQYFGPGTRLLVL.